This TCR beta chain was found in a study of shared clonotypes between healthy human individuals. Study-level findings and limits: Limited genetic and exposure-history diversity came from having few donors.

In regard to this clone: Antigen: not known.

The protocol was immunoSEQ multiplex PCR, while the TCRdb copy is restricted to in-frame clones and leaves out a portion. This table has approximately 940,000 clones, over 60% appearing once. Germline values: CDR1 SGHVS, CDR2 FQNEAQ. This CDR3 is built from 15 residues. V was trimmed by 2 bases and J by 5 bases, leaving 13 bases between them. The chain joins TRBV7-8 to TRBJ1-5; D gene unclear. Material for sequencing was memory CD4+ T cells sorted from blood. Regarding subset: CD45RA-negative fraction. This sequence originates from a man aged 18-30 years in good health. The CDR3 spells CASSLRRTPDQPQHF. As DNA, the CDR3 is TGTGCCAGCAGCTTAAGGCGTACACCAGATCAGCCCCAGCATTTT.